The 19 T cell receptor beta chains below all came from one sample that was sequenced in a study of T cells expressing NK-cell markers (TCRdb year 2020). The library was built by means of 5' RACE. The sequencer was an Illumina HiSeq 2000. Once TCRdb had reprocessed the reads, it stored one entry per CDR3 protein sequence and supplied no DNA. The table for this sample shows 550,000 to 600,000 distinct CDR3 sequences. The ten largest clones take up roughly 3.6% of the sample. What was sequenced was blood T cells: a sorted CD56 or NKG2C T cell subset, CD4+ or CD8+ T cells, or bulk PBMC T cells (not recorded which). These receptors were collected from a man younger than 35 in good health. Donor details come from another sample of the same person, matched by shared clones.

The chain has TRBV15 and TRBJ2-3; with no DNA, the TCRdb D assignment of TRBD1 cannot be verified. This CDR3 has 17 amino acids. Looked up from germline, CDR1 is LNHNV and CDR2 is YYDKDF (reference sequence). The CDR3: CATSRDPFGRVADTQYF.

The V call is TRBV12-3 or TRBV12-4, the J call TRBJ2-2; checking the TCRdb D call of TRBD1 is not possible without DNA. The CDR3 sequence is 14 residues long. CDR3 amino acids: CASNPARGNGELFF.

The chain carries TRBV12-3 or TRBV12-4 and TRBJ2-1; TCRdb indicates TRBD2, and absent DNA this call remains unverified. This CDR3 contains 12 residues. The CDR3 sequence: CASSLTAGVKFF.

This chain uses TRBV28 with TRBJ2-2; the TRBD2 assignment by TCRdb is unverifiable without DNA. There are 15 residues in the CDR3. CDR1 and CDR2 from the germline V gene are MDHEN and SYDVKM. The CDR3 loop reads CASSLRLAGTGELFF.

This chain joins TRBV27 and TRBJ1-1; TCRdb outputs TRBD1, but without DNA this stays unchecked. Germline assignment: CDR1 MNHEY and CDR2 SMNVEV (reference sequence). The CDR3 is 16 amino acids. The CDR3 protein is CASSLSWSGANTEAFF.

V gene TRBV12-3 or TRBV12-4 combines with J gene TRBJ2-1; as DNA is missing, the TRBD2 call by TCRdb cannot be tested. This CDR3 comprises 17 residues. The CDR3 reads CASGLPGLAGVSNEQFF.

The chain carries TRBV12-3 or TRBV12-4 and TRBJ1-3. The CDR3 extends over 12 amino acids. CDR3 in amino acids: CASNEQGNTIYF.

The CDR3 sequence is CASSPIPGGEQYF. The chain combines TRBV5-1 with TRBJ2-7; TCRdb picks TRBD1, but there is no DNA to check that call. The CDR3 extends over 13 amino acids. The germline V gene encodes CDR1 SGHRS and CDR2 YFSETQ.

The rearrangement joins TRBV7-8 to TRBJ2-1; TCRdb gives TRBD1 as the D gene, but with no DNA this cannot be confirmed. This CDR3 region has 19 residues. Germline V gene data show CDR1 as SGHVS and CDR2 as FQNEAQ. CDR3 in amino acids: CASSTRGVFRSWGRNEQFF.

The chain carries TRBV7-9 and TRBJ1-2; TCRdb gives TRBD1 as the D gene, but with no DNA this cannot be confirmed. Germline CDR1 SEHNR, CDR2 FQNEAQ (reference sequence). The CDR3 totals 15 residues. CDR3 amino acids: CASSSSPGQLLGYTF.

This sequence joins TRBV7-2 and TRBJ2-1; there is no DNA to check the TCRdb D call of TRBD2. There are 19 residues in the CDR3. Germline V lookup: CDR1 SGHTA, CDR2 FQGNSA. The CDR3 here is CASSLRSRTSGSFYNEQFF.

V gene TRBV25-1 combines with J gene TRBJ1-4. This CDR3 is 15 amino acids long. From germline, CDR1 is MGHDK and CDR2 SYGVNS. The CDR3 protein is CASSEMGAPNEKLFF.

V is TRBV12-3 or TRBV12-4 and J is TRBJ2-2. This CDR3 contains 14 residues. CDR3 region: CASREQRFNRELFF.

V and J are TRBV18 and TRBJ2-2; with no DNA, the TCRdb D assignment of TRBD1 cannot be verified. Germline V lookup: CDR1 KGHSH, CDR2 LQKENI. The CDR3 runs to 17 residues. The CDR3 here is CASSPRGGQTNTGELFF.

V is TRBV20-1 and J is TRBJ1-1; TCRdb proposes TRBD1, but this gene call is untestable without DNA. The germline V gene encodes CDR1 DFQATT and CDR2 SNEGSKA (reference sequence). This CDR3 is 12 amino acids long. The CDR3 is CSARRLGAPAFF.

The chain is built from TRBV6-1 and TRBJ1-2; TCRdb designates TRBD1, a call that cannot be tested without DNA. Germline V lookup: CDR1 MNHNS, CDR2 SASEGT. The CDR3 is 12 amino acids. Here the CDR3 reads CASSAGFKGYTF.

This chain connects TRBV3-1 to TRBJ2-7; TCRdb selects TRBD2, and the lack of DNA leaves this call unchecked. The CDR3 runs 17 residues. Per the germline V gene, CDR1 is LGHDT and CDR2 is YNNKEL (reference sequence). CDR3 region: CASSQAGTSGYPYEQYF.

The CDR3 region is CASSLEGLAGGSYEQYF. The rearrangement joins TRBV7-6 to TRBJ2-7; the D call of TRBD2 rests on TCRdb alone, since no DNA is present to check it. This CDR3 has 17 amino acids. Per the germline V gene, CDR1 is SGHVS and CDR2 is FNYEAQ.

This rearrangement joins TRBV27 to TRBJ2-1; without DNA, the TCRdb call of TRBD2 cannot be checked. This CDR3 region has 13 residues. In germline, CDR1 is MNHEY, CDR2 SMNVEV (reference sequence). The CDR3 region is CATRLAVSDEQFF.